These T cell receptor beta chains were read from a single sample in a study of molecular identifiers for immune sequencing clone quantification. TCRdb reprocessed the PCR reads with MiXCR, giving one entry per CDR3 protein. Of 460,000 or so distinct CDR3 sequences in the sample, around 23% are singletons; the top ten hold under 0.8%. Material for sequencing was naive CD8+ T cells from blood, with Jurkat cell RNA spiked in. These receptors were taken from a human donor in good health. Some libraries in this study had Jurkat cell RNA spiked in. Each CDR3 is given with its conserved first and last residue. The D gene is left open where the match is weak. Part of the rows lack a size; the others show once, few, many or a class for expanded clones.

TRBJ2-3 few NA TRBV4-3 TGCGCCAGCAGCCAAGGACTCACTTGGGATACGCAGTATTTT CASSQGLTWDTQYF
TRBJ2-3 NA TRBD1 TRBV7-2 TGTGCCAGCAGCTTAGAGGCTTGGGGTGGAGACAGGGACACAGATACGCAGTATTTT CASSLEAWGGDRDTDTQYF
TRBJ2-2 NA NA TRBV10-3 TGTGCCATCGAACCGAACACCGGGGAGCTGTTTTTT CAIEPNTGELFF
TRBJ2-7 NA NA TRBV24-1 TGTGCCACCAGTGAAGTAGTAGGCCATAATAACTATTACGAGCAGTACTTC CATSEVVGHNNYYEQYF
TRBJ1-6 many NA TRBV6-6 TGTGCCCCAGGCCAAGGGGCGGGCGCCCTCCACTTT CAPGQGAGALHF
TRBJ1-1 NA NA TRBV10-3 TGTGCCATCAGCTGGACATCGAACACTGAAGCTTTCTTT CAISWTSNTEAFF
TRBJ2-7 NA TRBD1 TRBV7-9 TGTGCCGGCAGCCCACGGGACAGGGAGCCTTACGAGCAGTACTTC CAGSPRDREPYEQYF
TRBJ2-1 NA TRBD2 TRBV20-1 TGCAGTGCTAGAGGGAGAGTTAGCGGGAGGGCAGTATACAATGAGCAGTTCTTC CSARGRVSGRAVYNEQFF
TRBJ2-7 NA TRBD2 TRBV11-2 TGTGCCAGCAGCCGTAGACTAGCGGGAGGGCCCCGCTACGAGCAGTACTTC CASSRRLAGGPRYEQYF
TRBJ2-5 few NA TRBV14 TGTGCCAGCAGCCAAGAGCCGGGACCCCAAGAGACCCAGTACTTC CASSQEPGPQETQYF
TRBJ2-2 many TRBD1 TRBV27 TGTGCCAGCAGTTTGGACAGGGTATTCCTAACGAACACCGGGGAGCTGTTTTTT CASSLDRVFLTNTGELFF
TRBJ1-1 NA NA TRBV11-2 TGTGCCAGCAGCCCAAAGGCTGGGGGCGGCACTGAAGCTTTCTTT CASSPKAGGGTEAFF
TRBJ2-3 NA NA TRBV7-9 TGTGCCAGCAGCTCACCTGGGGCAGATACGCAGTATTTT CASSSPGADTQYF
TRBJ2-4 many TRBD2 TRBV7-9 TGTGCCAGCAGTCCCTTTGGGGGAGGGCCCAAAAACATTCAGTACTTC CASSPFGGGPKNIQYF
TRBJ2-1 few NA TRBV9 TGTGCCAGCAGCGGTGGCGGGGAGTCCCCCAATGAGCAGTTCTTC CASSGGGESPNEQFF
TRBJ2-3 NA NA TRBV4-1 TGCGCCAGCAGCCAAGCCCTTCCAGATACGCAGTATTTT CASSQALPDTQYF
TRBJ2-3 few NA TRBV5-1 TGCGCCAGCAGCCGGACTGACGCGAGGCTCACAGATACGCAGTATTTT CASSRTDARLTDTQYF
TRBJ2-2 NA TRBD1 TRBV6-2/TRBV6-3 TGTGCCGGCAGTTACTCCCTGGACAGGGAAAACACCGGGGAGCTGTTTTTT CAGSYSLDRENTGELFF
TRBJ1-4 many TRBD1 TRBV12-3/TRBV12-4 TGTGCCAGCAGCCCCGGGACAGGAAATGAAAAACTGTTTTTT CASSPGTGNEKLFF
TRBJ2-7 few TRBD1 TRBV14 TGTGCCAGCAGCCTAACCCCGACAGGGGCCTACGAGCAGTACTTC CASSLTPTGAYEQYF
TRBJ2-7 NA TRBD2 TRBV4-3 TGCGCCAGCAGCCAAGAAACGACTAGCGGGTTCCTCTCCTACGAGCAGTACTTC CASSQETTSGFLSYEQYF
TRBJ2-2 NA NA TRBV9 TGTGCCAGCAGCGTAGTGTCGGGATGGACCGGGGGGCTGTTTTTT CASSVVSGWTGGLFF
TRBJ2-2 NA NA TRBV4-3 TGCGCCAGCAGCCAAGAAGGGATGGGGGACGGGGCCGGGGAGCTGTTTTTT CASSQEGMGDGAGELFF
TRBJ2-7 NA NA TRBV28 TGTGCCAGCAGTTTTCGAGGACTGAGCGGCTACGAGCAGTACTTC CASSFRGLSGYEQYF
TRBJ2-1 many TRBD2 TRBV12-3/TRBV12-4 TGTGCCAGCAGTTCCTGGACTAGCGGGGGACCTAGCGATGAGCAGTTCTTC CASSSWTSGGPSDEQFF
TRBJ1-1 many NA TRBV5-1 TGCGCCAGCAGCTTGGCGCCGGGACACACTGAAGCTTTCTTT CASSLAPGHTEAFF
TRBJ2-5 NA NA TRBV27 TGTGCCAGCGGTTCCATGGGGCAAGAGACCCAGTACTTC CASGSMGQETQYF
TRBJ2-2 many NA TRBV19 TGTGCCAGTAGTATACCCGGGGAGCTGTTTTTT CASSIPGELFF
TRBJ1-5 few NA TRBV28 TGTGCCAGCAGGCTTTGGACCGGCAATCAGCCCCAGCATTTT CASRLWTGNQPQHF
TRBJ2-5 few TRBD2 TRBV13 TGTGCCAGCAGCCCGCGGAAGACTAGCGGGGGGGCAGAGACCCAGTACTTC CASSPRKTSGGAETQYF
TRBJ2-3 NA TRBD1 TRBV27 TGTGCCAGCAGTTTACGGGGGACAGGGACAGATACGCAGTATTTT CASSLRGTGTDTQYF
TRBJ2-2 few NA TRBV27 TGTGCCAGCAGTGCCCTCGAGACAGGGAACACCGGGGAGCTGTTTTTT CASSALETGNTGELFF
TRBJ1-5 many NA TRBV7-2 TGTGCCAGCAGCTTATCTCCGGGGGCTCAGCCCCAGCATTTT CASSLSPGAQPQHF
TRBJ1-1 NA NA TRBV4-1 TGCGCCAGCAGCCAAAGCCAGATGAACACTGAAGCTTTCTTT CASSQSQMNTEAFF
TRBJ1-3 NA NA TRBV12-3/TRBV12-4 TGTGCCAGCAGCCCTGGCAGTGACTCTGGAAACACCATATATTTT CASSPGSDSGNTIYF
TRBJ1-1 NA NA TRBV5-1 TGCGCCAGCAGCTCGGCAGTGAACACTGAAGCTTTCTTT CASSSAVNTEAFF
TRBJ1-4 few NA TRBV7-9 TGTGCCAGCAGCTTAGAAGCTACAGGTGTTAATGAAAAACTGTTTTTT CASSLEATGVNEKLFF
TRBJ2-3 many TRBD2 TRBV27 TGTGCCAGCCGGACAGCGGGACTAGCGGGAGTGGATACGCAGTATTTT CASRTAGLAGVDTQYF